This T cell receptor (beta chain) was documented in a study of blood T cell repertoires in COVID-19. Whole-study context: Whether acute or convalescent, the COVID-19 samples came from the United States, Italy and Spain.

CDR3 size: 15 residues. Germline lookup yields CDR1 LNHDA and CDR2 SQIVND (reference sequence). Trimming shortened V by 5 bases and J by 0 bases, and 13 bases separated the two germline ends. The study recruited people aged roughly 18 to 100 years across 24 US areas. In assigning cohorts, the study relied on participant-reported clinical history. Per the study methods: The authors estimated nucleated cell counts from reference gene primer amplification. The data were produced by immunoSEQ multiplex PCR, yet TCRdb's version contains in-frame clones alone and is incomplete. V and J calls and clone size follow that table, whereas D and trimming were derived from the DNA. Of 210,000 or so clones in the sample, around 85% were seen once.

The chain links TRBV19 to TRBJ1-2, with D possibly matching TRBD1 (5 bases). The clonotype originates from a woman between 50 and 59 years old in a cohort exposed to, infected with or recovered from COVID-19 (not recorded which). The sequenced sample was PBMCs or T cells enriched from blood (not recorded which). CDR3 nucleotides: TGTGCCAGTAGTTTTCCAGGGCGCACTAACTATGGCTACACCTTC. It codes for CASSFPGRTNYGYTF.